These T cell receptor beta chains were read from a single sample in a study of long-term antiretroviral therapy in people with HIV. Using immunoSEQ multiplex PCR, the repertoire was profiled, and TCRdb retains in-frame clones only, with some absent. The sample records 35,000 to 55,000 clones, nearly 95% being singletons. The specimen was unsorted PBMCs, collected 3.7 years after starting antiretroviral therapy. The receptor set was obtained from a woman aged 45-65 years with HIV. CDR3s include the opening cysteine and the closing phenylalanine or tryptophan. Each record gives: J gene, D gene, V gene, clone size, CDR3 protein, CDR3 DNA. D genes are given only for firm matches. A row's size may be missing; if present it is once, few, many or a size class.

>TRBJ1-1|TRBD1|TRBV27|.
CASSTTGRAFF
TGTGCCAGCAGTACGACAGGGCGAGCTTTCTTT
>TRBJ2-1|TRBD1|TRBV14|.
CASSTRQGLSSYNEQFF
TGTGCCAGCAGCACCCGACAGGGATTGAGCTCCTACAATGAGCAGTTCTTC
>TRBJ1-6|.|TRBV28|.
CASSLGQRLPLHF
TGTGCCAGCTCCCTGGGACAAAGATTGCCCCTCCACTTT
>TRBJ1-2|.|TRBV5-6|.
CASSLRSTLTYGYTF
TGTGCCAGCAGCTTGCGGTCGACCCTAACCTATGGCTACACCTTC
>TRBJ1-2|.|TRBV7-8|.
CASSLGGNYGYTF
TGTGCCAGCAGCCTTGGAGGGAACTATGGCTACACCTTC
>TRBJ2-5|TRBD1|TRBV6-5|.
CASSTDRGGGETQYF
TGTGCCAGCAGTACAGACAGGGGCGGTGGGGAGACCCAGTACTTC
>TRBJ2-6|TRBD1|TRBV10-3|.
CAISVLPPGQGFSGANVLTF
TGTGCCATCAGTGTCTTGCCCCCGGGACAGGGATTCTCTGGGGCCAACGTCCTGACTTTC
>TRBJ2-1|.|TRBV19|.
CASSTGLHPEQFF
TGTGCCAGTAGTACCGGACTACACCCTGAGCAGTTCTTC
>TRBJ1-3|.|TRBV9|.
CASSVARAGTGNTIYF
TGTGCCAGCAGCGTAGCCCGGGCAGGGACGGGAAACACCATATATTTT
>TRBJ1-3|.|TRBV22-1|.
CPGSAWDRVVLSGNTIYF
TGTCCTGGGAGCGCCTGGGACAGGGTTGTCCTCTCTGGAAACACCATATATTTT
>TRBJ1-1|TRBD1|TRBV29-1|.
CSVRTGTNTEAFF
TGCAGCGTGAGGACAGGGACGAACACTGAAGCTTTCTTT
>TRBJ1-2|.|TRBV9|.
CASTKGGQIYGYTF
TGTGCCAGCACTAAAGGCGGACAGATCTATGGCTACACCTTC
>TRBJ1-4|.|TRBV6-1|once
CASSWNGLNEKLFF
TGTGCCAGCAGTTGGAACGGACTTAATGAAAAACTGTTTTTT
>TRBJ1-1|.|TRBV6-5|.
CASSTQGLEAFF
TGTGCCAGCAGTACCCAGGGCCTCGAAGCTTTCTTT
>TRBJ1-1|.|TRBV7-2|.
CASSLSMNTEAFF
TGTGCCAGCAGCCTGAGTATGAACACTGAAGCTTTCTTT
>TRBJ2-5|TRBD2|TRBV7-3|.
CASSLGSGGEETQYF
TGTGCCAGCAGCTTGGGGAGCGGGGGCGAAGAGACCCAGTACTTC
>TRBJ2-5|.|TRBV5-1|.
CASSLREGGGRETQYF
TGCGCCAGCAGCTTGAGGGAAGGGGGGGGCCGTGAGACCCAGTACTTC
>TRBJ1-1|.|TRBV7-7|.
CASSSPGHRNTEAFF
TGTGCTAGCAGCTCACCGGGACATAGGAACACTGAAGCTTTCTTT
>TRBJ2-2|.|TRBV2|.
CASSVSRFTGELFF
TGTGCCAGCAGTGTGAGCCGTTTTACCGGGGAGCTGTTTTTT
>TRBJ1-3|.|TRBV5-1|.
CASRTGPNSGNTIYF
TGCGCCAGCAGGACCGGACCGAACTCTGGAAACACCATATATTTT
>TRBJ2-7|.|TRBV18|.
CASSPGQGPYYEQYF
TGTGCCAGCTCACCCGGGCAGGGACCATACTACGAGCAGTACTTC
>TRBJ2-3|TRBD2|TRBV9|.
CASSVLREGADTQYF
TGTGCCAGCAGCGTCCTACGGGAGGGAGCAGATACGCAGTATTTT
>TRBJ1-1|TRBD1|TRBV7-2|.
CASRERRGPLNTEAFF
TGTGCCAGCAGGGAACGGAGGGGGCCACTGAACACTGAAGCTTTCTTT
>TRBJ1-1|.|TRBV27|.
CASSPWGDGTEAFF
TGTGCCAGTAGCCCCTGGGGGGATGGCACTGAAGCTTTCTTT
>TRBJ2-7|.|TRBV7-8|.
CASSLDITVGRGRNEQYF
TGTGCCAGCAGCTTAGATATTACGGTTGGGCGGGGTCGGAACGAGCAGTACTTC
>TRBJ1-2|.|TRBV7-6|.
CASSRGPGGYYGYTF
TGTGCCAGCAGCCGAGGGCCCGGAGGTTACTATGGCTACACCTTC
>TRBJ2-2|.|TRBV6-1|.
CASSHSGWTGELFF
TGTGCCAGCAGTCATAGCGGTTGGACCGGGGAGCTGTTTTTT
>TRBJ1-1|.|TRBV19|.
CASTLGVTEAFF
TGTGCCAGTACCCTGGGGGTAACTGAAGCTTTCTTT
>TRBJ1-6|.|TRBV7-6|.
CASSTRQNSPLHF
TGTGCCAGCAGCACCCGACAGAATTCACCCCTCCACTTT
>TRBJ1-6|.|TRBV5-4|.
CASSLEQDSYNSPLHF
TGTGCCAGCAGCTTGGAACAGGACTCCTATAATTCACCCCTCCACTTT
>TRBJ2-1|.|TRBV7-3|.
CASSLSGLTNEQFF
TGTGCCAGCAGCTTAAGCGGACTGACCAATGAGCAGTTCTTC
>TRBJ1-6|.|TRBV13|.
CASSLGNRRARASPLHF
TGTGCCAGCAGCTTAGGTAACCGGAGGGCGCGGGCTTCACCCCTCCACTTT
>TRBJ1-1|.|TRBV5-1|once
CASSLPAGKNTEAFF
TGCGCCAGCAGCTTACCGGCCGGAAAGAACACTGAAGCTTTCTTT
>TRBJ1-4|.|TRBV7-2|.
CASSLYGAGNEKLFF
TGTGCCAGCAGCTTATACGGGGCTGGTAATGAAAAACTGTTTTTT
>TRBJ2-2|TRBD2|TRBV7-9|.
CASSPRLAGGHSNTGELFF
TGTGCCAGCAGCCCCCGGTTAGCGGGGGGGCATTCGAACACCGGGGAGCTGTTTTTT
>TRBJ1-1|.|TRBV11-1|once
CASSSRNPGRTEAFF
TGTGCCAGCAGCTCAAGGAACCCTGGGAGGACTGAAGCTTTCTTT
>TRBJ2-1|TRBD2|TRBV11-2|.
CASSSPGTSGGNEQFF
TGTGCCAGCAGCTCACCAGGGACTAGCGGGGGCAATGAGCAGTTCTTC
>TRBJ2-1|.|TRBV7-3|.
CASSSRASGKFF
TGTGCCAGCAGCTCCCGGGCCTCCGGGAAGTTCTTC
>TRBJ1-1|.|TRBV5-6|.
CASSLVSNPQAFF
TGTGCCAGCAGCTTGGTTAGTAACCCCCAAGCTTTCTTT
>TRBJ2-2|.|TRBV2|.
CASSLLAGITGELFF
TGTGCCAGCAGTCTATTGGCGGGGATAACCGGGGAGCTGTTTTTT
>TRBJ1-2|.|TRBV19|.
CASSISMGNGRFRGDSRYGYTF
TGTGCCAGTAGTATATCAATGGGAAATGGGAGATTTCGGGGGGATAGTAGGTATGGCTACACCTTC
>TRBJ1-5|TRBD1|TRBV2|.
CASREQGRDQPQHF
TGTGCCAGCAGGGAACAGGGGCGGGATCAGCCCCAGCATTTT
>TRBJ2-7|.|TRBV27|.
CASSLSLSTSYEQYF
TGTGCCAGCAGTTTATCGCTGTCAACTTCCTACGAGCAGTACTTC
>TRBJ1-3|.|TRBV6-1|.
CASSEAPARPNTIYF
TGTGCCAGCAGTGAAGCGCCTGCCCGACCCAACACCATATATTTT
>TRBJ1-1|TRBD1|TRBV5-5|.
CASSPAPGQGFRNTEAFF
TGTGCCAGCAGCCCTGCTCCGGGACAGGGGTTTCGAAACACTGAAGCTTTCTTT
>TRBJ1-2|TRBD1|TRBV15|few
CATSRDFGYTGAYGYTF
TGTGCCACCAGCAGAGATTTCGGCTACACAGGGGCCTATGGCTACACCTTC
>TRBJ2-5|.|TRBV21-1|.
CASSSDRPETQYF
TGTGCCAGCAGCTCGGACAGGCCTGAGACCCAGTACTTC
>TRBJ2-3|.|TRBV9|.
CASSPGDTSFTDTQYF
TGTGCCAGCAGCCCCGGGGACACCTCCTTCACAGATACGCAGTATTTT
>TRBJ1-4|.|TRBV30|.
CAWSHDQNEKLFF
TGTGCCTGGAGTCACGACCAAAATGAAAAACTGTTTTTT
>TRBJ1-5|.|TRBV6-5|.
CASSSGTERSNQPQHF
TGTGCCAGCAGTTCCGGGACTGAGAGGAGCAATCAGCCCCAGCATTTT
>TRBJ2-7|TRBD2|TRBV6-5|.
CASSYSTGGFPYEQYF
TGTGCCAGCAGTTACTCTACGGGGGGGTTCCCCTACGAGCAGTACTTC
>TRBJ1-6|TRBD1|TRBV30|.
CAWSAQQGGNSPLHF
TGTGCCTGGAGCGCCCAGCAGGGGGGGAATTCACCCCTCCACTTT
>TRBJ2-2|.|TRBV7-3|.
CASSPLRGAGTGELFF
TGTGCCAGCAGTCCTCTCCGGGGGGCGGGCACCGGGGAGCTGTTTTTT
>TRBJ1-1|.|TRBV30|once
CAWSAQMGTEAFF
TGTGCCTGGAGTGCCCAAATGGGAACTGAAGCTTTCTTT
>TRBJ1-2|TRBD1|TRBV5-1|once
CASSWTGGGSYTF
TGCGCCAGCAGCTGGACAGGGGGCGGCAGCTACACCTTC